A single sample gave rise to the 12 T cell receptor beta chains below, sequenced in a study of neurological immune-mediated disorders. TCRdb called the 5' RACE reads again in MiXCR, with one record for every CDR3 protein. Of fewer than 25,000 distinct CDR3 sequences listed, about 13% are singletons. Sequenced material: PBMCs. The receptors were gathered from a woman in her sixties or seventies with HTLV-1-associated myelopathy (HAM/TSP).

The chain combines TRBV27 with TRBJ1-3, with D possibly matching TRBD1 (6 bases). The CDR3 totals 15 residues. V lost 6 bases and J lost 4, with 16 bases in between. The germline CDR1 and CDR2 sequences are MNHEY and SMNVEV (reference sequence). The CDR3 nucleotides read TGTGCCAGCAGCCAAGCAGGGGTGGGAGGAAACACCATATATTTT. It encodes CASSQAGVGGNTIYF.

This clonotype was observed many times. This chain uses TRBV9 with TRBJ2-2; a possible D gene is TRBD1 (5 bases). Germline CDR1 reads SGDLS; CDR2 reads YYNGEE. This CDR3 contains 16 residues. V lost 6 bases and J 6 bases, leaving 21 bases between the germline ends. The CDR3 sequence: CASTPWGTPPAGELFF. The CDR3 nucleotides are TGTGCCAGCACCCCATGGGGCACCCCGCCGGCCGGGGAGCTGTTTTTT.

This clonotype was observed at least ten times. The gene calls are TRBV29-1 and TRBJ1-1; D uncertain. CDR1 SQVTM and CDR2 ANQGSEA come from the germline V gene. The germline V and J ends were trimmed by 3 bases and 5 bases, with 22 bases remaining between them. There are 16 residues in the CDR3. The CDR3 DNA follows: TGCAGCGTTGAGAATGGGCGGGCACCGGGTCGGACTGAAGCTTTCTTT. Translation gives CSVENGRAPGRTEAFF.

This clonotype was observed at least ten times. The CDR3 DNA sequence: TGTGCCAGCAGCGTAATCAGCGGGGGTTACAATGAGCAGTTCTTC. Translating it yields CASSVISGGYNEQFF. The rearrangement joins TRBV9 to TRBJ2-1, with TRBD2 matching over 8 bases. From germline, CDR1 is SGDLS and CDR2 YYNGEE. The length of the CDR3 is 15 residues. After removal of 1 base from V and 4 bases from J, the junction contained 4 bases not matched to a gene.

Concerning this clonotype: The conserved phenylalanine or tryptophan normally closing the CDR3 is absent here, so this likely arose from a read error. Because the CDR3's place on the DNA is in doubt, the DNA is left out and the CDR3 is given as listed by TCRdb. The V gene is TRBV21-1, the J gene TRBJ1-2; the D call TRBD1 from the table was never checked on the DNA. TRBV21-1 is noted as a pseudogene. The CDR3 comprises 12 residues, both ends counted. The CDR3 spells CASRRGRYGYTL.

This clonotype was found many times. The chain couples TRBV28 to TRBJ1-2; D is uncertain. The CDR3 is made up of 12 amino acids. V shed 5 bases and J shed 5 bases, with 9 bases lying between them. Per germline, CDR1 MDHEN and CDR2 SYDVKM. CDR3 sequence (DNA): TGTGCCAGCAGTGTGCGGTCTTATGGCTACACCTTC. This sequence encodes CASSVRSYGYTF.

In this sample, this clonotype turned up a few times. The chain carries TRBV20-1 and TRBJ2-1, with D perhaps matching TRBD1 (6 bases). Per the germline V gene, CDR1 is DFQATT and CDR2 is SNEGSKA (reference sequence). Between the trimmed V and J ends, which lost 0 bases and 6 bases, there was a span of 21 bases. The CDR3 consists of 17 residues. The CDR3 nucleotides are TGCAGTGCTAGAGATCCCCTAGAGGGGGTCATTTTCAATGAGCAGTTCTTC. Its translation: CSARDPLEGVIFNEQFF.

This clonotype was seen ten or more times. The V gene is TRBV6-2 or TRBV6-3, the J gene TRBJ2-1; no reliable D call. The V end was cut by 2 bases, the J end by 9 bases, with 5 bases between. The CDR3 extends over 11 amino acids. Germline lookup yields CDR1 MNHEY and CDR2 SVGEGT. CDR3 in amino acids: CASSYLLEQFF. CDR3 sequence (DNA): TGTGCCAGCAGTTACCTTCTTGAGCAGTTCTTC.

This clonotype was seen at least ten times. This sequence joins TRBV27 and TRBJ2-5; D may be TRBD1 (5 bases). This CDR3 has 12 amino acids. CDR1 and CDR2 from the germline V gene are MNHEY and SMNVEV (reference sequence). V lost 7 bases, J lost 7 bases, and 13 bases lay in between. In nucleotides, the CDR3 is TGTGCCAGCAACGAGGCTACAGGGACCCAGTACTTC. As protein: CASNEATGTQYF.

There are many counts of this clonotype. The V call is TRBV12-3 or TRBV12-4, the J call TRBJ2-6; 8 bases agree with TRBD1. After removal of 4 bases from V and 0 bases from J, the junction contained 8 bases not matched to a gene. The CDR3 is 18 amino acids. The CDR3 sequence: CASSSLGTGPSGANVLTF. Written as DNA, the CDR3 is TGTGCCAGCAGTTCCCTCGGGACAGGCCCCTCTGGGGCCAACGTCCTGACTTTC.

The table lists this clonotype with many counts. The gene calls are TRBV7-2 and TRBJ2-7; D may be TRBD2 (5 bases). Trimming took 0 bases from V and 0 from J, leaving 9 bases between them. CDR1 and CDR2 from the germline V gene are SGHTA and FQGNSA. CDR3 length: 15 residues. CDR3 nucleotide sequence: TGTGCCAGCAGCTTAGCGCCTGGGAGCTCCTACGAGCAGTACTTC. Amino acids: CASSLAPGSSYEQYF.

This clonotype was counted at least ten times. The rearrangement links TRBV20-1 to TRBJ2-6; 7 bases map to TRBD2. The CDR3 contains 15 residues. CDR1 and CDR2 from the germline V gene are DFQATT and SNEGSKA (reference sequence). Losses at the gene ends were 5 bases for V and 0 bases for J; bases not matched to a gene: 4. The CDR3: CSALGRGSGANVLTF. The CDR3 DNA reads TGCAGTGCTCTGGGGAGGGGCTCTGGGGCCAACGTCCTGACTTTC.